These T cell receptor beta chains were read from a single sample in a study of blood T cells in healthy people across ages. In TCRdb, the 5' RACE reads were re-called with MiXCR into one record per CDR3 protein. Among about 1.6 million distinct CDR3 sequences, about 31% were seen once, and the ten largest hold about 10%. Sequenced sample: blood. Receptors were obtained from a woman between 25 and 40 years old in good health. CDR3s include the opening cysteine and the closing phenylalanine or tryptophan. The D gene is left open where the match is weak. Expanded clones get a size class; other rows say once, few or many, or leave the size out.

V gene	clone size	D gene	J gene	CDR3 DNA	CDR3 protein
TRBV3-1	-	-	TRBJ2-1	TGTGCCAGCAGCCAAGATCGGAAGTACAATGAGCAGTTCTTC	CASSQDRKYNEQFF
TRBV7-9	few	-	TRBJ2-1	TGTGCCAGCAGCACTACTAGACAGGACTCCTACAATGAGCAGTTCTTC	CASSTTRQDSYNEQFF
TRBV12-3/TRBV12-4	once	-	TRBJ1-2	TGTGCCAGCACCCGGGGGGGAGCCTATGGCTACACCTTC	CASTRGGAYGYTF
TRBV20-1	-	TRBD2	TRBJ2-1	TGCAGTGCTCCCCAGCGGGGGAATGAGCAGTTCTTC	CSAPQRGNEQFF
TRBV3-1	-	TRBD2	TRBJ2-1	TGTGCCAGCAGCCAAGAGGTACTCGGGGGGGCGTACAATGAGCAGTTCTTC	CASSQEVLGGAYNEQFF
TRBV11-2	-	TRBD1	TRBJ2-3	TGTGCCAGCAGCTTAGCCTACTCCCGGGACAGTAGAGGGTATTTT	CASSLAYSRDSRGYF
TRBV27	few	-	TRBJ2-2	TGTGCCAGCACCCCCGGACTAGGGGGTTCCGGGGAGCTGTTTTTT	CASTPGLGGSGELFF
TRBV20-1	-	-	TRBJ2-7	TGCAGTGGGGAAGGGGGGCCCAGCTCCTACGAGCAGTACTTC	CSGEGGPSSYEQYF
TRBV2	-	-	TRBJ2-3	TGTGCCAGCAGTGTAAAAACAGGGCGCACAGATACGCAGTATTTT	CASSVKTGRTDTQYF
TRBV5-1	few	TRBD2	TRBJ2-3	TGCGCCAGCAGCTTGGAGACTAGCGAGCAGTATTTT	CASSLETSEQYF
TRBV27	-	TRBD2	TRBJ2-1	TGTGCCAGCAGTCTGCCCCTCCCGGGACTAACAGACAATGAGCAGTTCTTC	CASSLPLPGLTDNEQFF
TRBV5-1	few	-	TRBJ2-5	TGCGCCAGCAGCTTGGTCGGACAGACCCAAGAGACCCAGTACTTC	CASSLVGQTQETQYF
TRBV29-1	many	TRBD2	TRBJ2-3	TGCAGCGTTACGACTAGCGGGACGGATACGCAGTATTTT	CSVTTSGTDTQYF
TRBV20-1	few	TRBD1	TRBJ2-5	TGCAGTGCCGAAACAACGGACAGGGGAGAGACCCAGTACTTC	CSAETTDRGETQYF
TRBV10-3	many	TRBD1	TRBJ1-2	TGTGCCATCACCCTCCCAAGGGGACAGGGAGAATATGGCTACACCTTC	CAITLPRGQGEYGYTF
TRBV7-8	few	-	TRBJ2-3	TGTGCCAGCAGCTTAGTGGGGCGTGGAGATACGCAGTATTTT	CASSLVGRGDTQYF
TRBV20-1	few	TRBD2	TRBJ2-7	TGCAGTGCTAGGGATAGCGGGAGACCCTACAATGAGCAGTACTTC	CSARDSGRPYNEQYF
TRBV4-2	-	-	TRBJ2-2	TGTGCCAGCAGCACTCGACAGGCGGGCGGGGAGCTGTTTTTT	CASSTRQAGGELFF
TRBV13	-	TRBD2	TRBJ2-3	TGTGCCAGCAGCGAGGGCGGGAGGATCACAGATACGCAGTATTTT	CASSEGGRITDTQYF
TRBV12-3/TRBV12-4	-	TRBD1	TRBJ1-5	TGTGCCGGCAGTTCCTCCGACAGGGGGCTGGGCCAGCCCCAGCATTTT	CAGSSSDRGLGQPQHF
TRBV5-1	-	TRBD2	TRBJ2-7	TGCGCCAGCAGCTTCCGGGAGGGCTCCGAGCAGTACTTC	CASSFREGSEQYF
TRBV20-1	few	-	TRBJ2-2	TGCAGTGCTAGGCCCGTCGACACCGGGGAGCTGTTTTTT	CSARPVDTGELFF
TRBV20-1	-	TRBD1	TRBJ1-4	TGCAGTGCCCCGGAAGGAAGGACAGGCTTCTACCCTAATGAAAAACTGTTTTTT	CSAPEGRTGFYPNEKLFF
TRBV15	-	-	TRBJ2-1	TGTGCCACCAGCAGAACCCCCGGGGGACCTTACAATGAGCAGTTCTTC	CATSRTPGGPYNEQFF
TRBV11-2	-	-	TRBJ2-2	TGTGCCAGCAGCCCCAGAACCCCCGGTGGGACCGGGGAGCTGTTTTTT	CASSPRTPGGTGELFF
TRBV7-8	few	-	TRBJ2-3	TGTGCCAGCAGCTTAGAATTTGCGTTAGGTGAGGGAGGTCTCACAGATACGCAGTATTTT	CASSLEFALGEGGLTDTQYF
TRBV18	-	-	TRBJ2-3	TGTGCCGGCTCGGACGGGATGGTCAGCACAGATACGCAGTATTTT	CAGSDGMVSTDTQYF
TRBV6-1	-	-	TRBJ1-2	TGTGCCAGCAGTGAGTTACGGGCCCTCTATGGCTACACCTTC	CASSELRALYGYTF
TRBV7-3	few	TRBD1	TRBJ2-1	TGTGCCAGCAGCTTTGGACAGGTCCAGTTCTTC	CASSFGQVQFF
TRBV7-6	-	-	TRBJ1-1	TGTGCCAGCAGTTCTCCGGGACACTACACCGAGGGGACCCCTGAAGCTTTCTTT	CASSSPGHYTEGTPEAFF
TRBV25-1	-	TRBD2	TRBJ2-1	TGTGTCACCGCCCCACGTCTAGCGGGGGCCGACTCCTACAATGAGCAGTTCTTC	CVTAPRLAGADSYNEQFF
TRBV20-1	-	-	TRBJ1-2	TGCAGTGCGCTCCTGAAGACTAACTATGGCTACACCTTC	CSALLKTNYGYTF
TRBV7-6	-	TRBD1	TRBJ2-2	TGTGCCAGCAGTTCCAGGACAGGCGGGGAGCTGTTTTTT	CASSSRTGGELFF
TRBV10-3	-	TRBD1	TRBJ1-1	TGTGCCATCAGCTTAGCCGGGACAGGACCCCTTACTGAAGCTTTCTTT	CAISLAGTGPLTEAFF
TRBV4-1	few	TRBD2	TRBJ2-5	TGCGCCAGCAGCCAACCCATCCAGGGACTAGCGGGAGTGGAGACCCAGTACTTC	CASSQPIQGLAGVETQYF
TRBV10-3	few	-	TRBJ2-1	TGTGCCATCAGTAACCAGTACAATGAGCAGTTCTTC	CAISNQYNEQFF
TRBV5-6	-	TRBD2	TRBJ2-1	TGTGCCAGCAGCTTTACTAGCGGGGGGACGTACGATGAGCAGTTCTTC	CASSFTSGGTYDEQFF
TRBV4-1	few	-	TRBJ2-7	TGCGCCAGCAGCCAAGGAGGAGCGGGCCTCCACGAGCAGTACTTC	CASSQGGAGLHEQYF
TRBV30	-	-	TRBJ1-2	TGTGCCTGGAGTGTGGCGGACAGAAGCGACTATGGCTACACCTTC	CAWSVADRSDYGYTF
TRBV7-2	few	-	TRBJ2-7	TGTGCCAGCAGCTTAGATCAGCCTGGGGTAGGCTACGAGCAGTACTTC	CASSLDQPGVGYEQYF